One and the same sample provided the 16 T cell receptor beta chains below, sequenced in a study of human T cells and chemical hapten exposure. Time point here: pre-sensitization, week 0. Specified treatment: therapeutic diphenylcyclopropenone sensitization with weekly scalp DPC. TCRdb re-analysed the RACE reads in MiXCR, keeping a single row per CDR3 protein. This table holds about 53,000 distinct CDR3 sequences, roughly 9.8% found once. Sequenced here: whole blood, sampled in connection with sensitization to the hapten diphenylcyclopropenone (DPC). The receptors here all came from a man aged 40-50 years with alopecia areata. Some clones in this sample may be carry-over from other donors' samples.

By share, this clonotype counts as medium-sized. V usage is TRBV20-1 and J usage is TRBJ2-3; TRBD2 might be the D (6 bases). Germline V gives CDR1 DFQATT, CDR2 SNEGSKA (reference sequence). This CDR3 region has 15 residues. Trimming took off 5 bases at V and 1 base at J, with 16 bases between the two ends. The CDR3 protein is CSAPRDQRGTDTQYF. As DNA, the CDR3 is TGCAGTGCTCCGCGAGATCAGCGGGGCACAGATACGCAGTATTTT.

The chain couples TRBV15 to TRBJ2-1; D is possibly TRBD1 (6 bases). The CDR3 runs to 17 residues. V lost 1 base and J lost 8, with 21 bases in between. The germline V gene encodes CDR1 LNHNV and CDR2 YYDKDF (reference sequence). CDR3 sequence reads: CATSRVPDWTVLDEQFF. CDR3 sequence (DNA): TGTGCCACCAGCAGAGTCCCCGACTGGACAGTACTCGATGAGCAGTTCTTC.

This clonotype is labeled as medium-sized (0.01 to 0.1%). This sequence joins TRBV27 and TRBJ2-3, with TRBD2 identical over 14 bases. The CDR3 loop spans 14 amino acids. Trimming removed 0 bases from V and 10 bases from J; junction bases left unmatched: 0. Per germline, CDR1 MNHEY and CDR2 SMNVEV (reference sequence). The CDR3 sequence is CASSLSTSGRAQYF. In DNA form, the CDR3 reads TGTGCCAGCAGTTTATCGACTAGCGGGAGGGCGCAGTATTTT.

The chain couples TRBV28 to TRBJ2-7; D unclear. V was clipped by 4 bases and J by 6 bases, with 13 bases between them. The CDR3 spans 13 residues. Germline CDR1 and CDR2: MDHEN and SYDVKM. The CDR3 sequence: CASSYPPRVEQYF. The DNA of the CDR3 is TGTGCCAGCAGTTACCCTCCTAGAGTCGAGCAGTACTTC.

The CDR3 region is CSVVFQRLAGEAGYEQYF. Written as DNA, the CDR3 is TGCAGCGTTGTGTTCCAAAGACTAGCGGGAGAGGCTGGCTACGAGCAGTACTTC. The V gene is TRBV29-1, the J gene TRBJ2-7, with 12 bases that match TRBD2. This CDR3 is 18 amino acids long. Germline V gene lookup returns CDR1 SQVTM and CDR2 ANQGSEA. V dropped 4 bases and J dropped 3; count of bases not matched to a gene: 16.

There are many counts of this clonotype. The rearrangement uses TRBV11-2 and TRBJ2-7, with 12 bases lining up with TRBD1. Germline V gene sequence: CDR1 SGHAT, CDR2 FQNNGV. Trimming at V came to 5 bases and at J to 1 base, leaving 9 bases not matched to a gene. The CDR3 spans 17 residues. CDR3 DNA: TGTGCCAGCAGCCGAGCCGGGACAGGGGGCGAGTCCTACGAGCAGTACTTC. Amino acids: CASSRAGTGGESYEQYF.

Many counts were recorded for this clonotype. The chain has TRBV6-5 and TRBJ2-1; 9 positions agree with TRBD2. This CDR3 is 14 amino acids long. Trimming at V came to 5 bases and at J to 2 bases, leaving 1 base not matched to a gene. In germline, CDR1 is MNHEY, CDR2 SVGAGI. CDR3 protein: CASSLAGTYNEQFF. In nucleotides, the CDR3 is TGTGCCAGCAGTCTAGCGGGGACCTACAATGAGCAGTTCTTC.

This clonotype was detected only a few times. At one end the junction does not follow the germline gene, possibly because of a read error. The chain combines TRBV2 with TRBJ2-3, with a tentative D call TRBD2 (6 bases). CDR1 and CDR2 (germline): SNHLY, FYNNEI. The CDR3 extends over 15 amino acids. The CDR3 nucleotides read TGTGCCAGCAGAGAAGGGGACTCCCCCACAGATACGCAGTATTTT. Translation gives CASREGDSPTDTQYF. Together with reference TRBV2 and TRBJ2-3, the CDR3 gives the full variable domain: EPEVTQTPSHQVTQMGQEVILRCVPISNHLYFYWYRQILGQKVEFLVSFYNNEISEKSEIFDDQFSVERPDGSNFTLKIRSTKLEDSAMYFCASREGDSPTDTQYFGPGTRLTVL.

The table lists this clonotype with many counts. J is TRBJ2-4 and V is TRBV6-5, with 15 nucleotides matching TRBD2. V lost 6 bases and J lost 0; bases outside the gene matches: 3. Germline CDR1 reads MNHEY; CDR2 reads SVGAGI. This CDR3 has 17 residues. The CDR3 sequence: CASRGLAGGLAKNIQYF. The CDR3 DNA reads as TGTGCCAGCAGAGGACTAGCGGGAGGGCTAGCCAAAAACATTCAGTACTTC.

The chain has TRBV28 and TRBJ1-1; D gene unclear. CDR1 is MDHEN and CDR2 is SYDVKM in the germline V gene. Trimming left V 2 bases short and J 1 base short, with 11 bases between. This CDR3 region has 15 residues. The CDR3 protein is CASSLEPVGNTEAFF. The CDR3 nucleotides read TGTGCCAGCAGTTTAGAACCGGTAGGGAACACTGAAGCTTTCTTT.

There are many counts of this clonotype. The gene calls are TRBV6-5 and TRBJ2-3; 11 bases are shared with TRBD2. V was clipped by 6 bases and J by 2 bases; unmatched bases: 4. Per germline, CDR1 MNHEY and CDR2 SVGAGI. The CDR3 covers 15 residues. Here the CDR3 DNA reads TGTGCCAGCAGCTCGGGACTAGCGGTCACAGATACGCAGTATTTT. Residues: CASSSGLAVTDTQYF.

This clonotype was recorded a few times. The chain employs TRBV12-3 or TRBV12-4 and TRBJ1-5; 7 positions agree with TRBD1. This CDR3 has 15 residues. The trim removed 5 bases at V and 4 bases at J, leaving 8 bases unmatched. The CDR3 coding sequence is TGTGCCAGCAGTCCACCTCCGGGACAGAATCAGCCCCAGCATTTT. Its translation is CASSPPPGQNQPQHF.

This clonotype appeared a few times. The J gene is TRBJ2-7, the V gene TRBV28; 7 positions match TRBD1. CDR1 is MDHEN and CDR2 is SYDVKM in the germline V gene. This CDR3 is built from 12 residues. The CDR3 reads CSSLGGYYEQYF. The CDR3 DNA reads as TGTTCCTCCCTAGGGGGCTACTACGAGCAGTACTTC.

The rearrangement links TRBV12-3 or TRBV12-4 to TRBJ2-3; D might be TRBD1 (5 bases). CDR3 size: 15 residues. Between the trimmed V and J ends, which lost 3 bases and 0 bases, there was a span of 10 bases. The CDR3 protein is CASSFDSASTDTQYF. The CDR3 nucleotides are TGTGCCAGCAGTTTTGACAGTGCCAGCACAGATACGCAGTATTTT.

This clonotype was found many times. The chain carries TRBV30 and TRBJ2-7; TRBD1 aligns across 7 bases. The CDR3 is 12 amino acids. Trimming removed 6 bases from V and 2 bases from J; junction bases left unmatched: 4. The germline CDR1 and CDR2 sequences are GTSNPN and SVGIG (reference sequence). CDR3 sequence (DNA): TGTGCCTGCAAACAGGGGACCTACGAGCAGTACTTC. Translating it yields CACKQGTYEQYF.

The gene calls are TRBV12-3 or TRBV12-4 and TRBJ2-7; 8 bases fit TRBD1. The J segment lost 3 bases and the V segment lost 5 bases, leaving 6 bases of the junction unmatched. The CDR3 runs 14 residues. This chain's CDR3 is CASSHPGQVYEQYF. The CDR3 DNA is TGTGCCAGCAGTCATCCGGGACAGGTCTACGAGCAGTACTTC.